These T cell receptor beta chains were read from a single sample in a study of T cell repertoires in cytomegalovirus infection. MiXCR, applied by TCRdb to the reads, yields one record per CDR3 protein. In the table there are about 500,000 distinct CDR3 sequences, 33% of which are singletons. The antigens these receptors bind are not known. Sequenced material: cultured PBMCs, taken from culture after CMV antigen stimulation. These receptor sequences come from a human donor in good health (CMV status not recorded). Some clones in this sample may be carry-over from other donors' samples. Both conserved end residues are part of each CDR3. D genes are given only for firm matches. Clone size is not always given. Where it is, it says once, few, many or a class for expanded clones.

clone size	V gene	J gene	D gene	CDR3 length	CDR3 protein	CDR3 DNA
-	TRBV28	TRBJ2-5	TRBD2	15	CASSPQWGREETQYF	TGTGCCAGCAGTCCCCAGTGGGGGAGGGAAGAGACCCAGTACTTC
-	TRBV2	TRBJ1-1	TRBD1	16	CASSRDRGRLGTEAFF	TGTGCCAGCAGTCGAGACAGGGGGCGTCTCGGTACTGAAGCTTTCTTT
once	TRBV28	TRBJ2-7	TRBD2	17	CASSLSLLASGSHEQYF	TGTGCCAGCAGTTTATCTCTTTTGGCTAGCGGGAGCCACGAGCAGTACTTC
few	TRBV3-1	TRBJ2-3	-	13	CASSQVLGDTQYF	TGTGCCAGCAGCCAAGTTCTAGGGGATACGCAGTATTTT
-	TRBV6-2/TRBV6-3	TRBJ2-1	-	14	CASSGYLSYNEQFF	TGTGCCAGCAGTGGGTATCTATCCTACAATGAGCAGTTCTTC
few	TRBV7-2	TRBJ1-5	TRBD1	16	CASSHLLAGGGQPQHF	TGTGCCAGCAGCCACCTCCTGGCAGGGGGCGGACAGCCCCAGCATTTT
-	TRBV7-4	TRBJ2-3	TRBD1	14	CASSLYQGVDTQYF	TGTGCCAGCAGCCTCTACCAGGGGGTAGATACGCAGTATTTT
-	TRBV5-1	TRBJ2-3	-	15	CASSLEGAATDTQYF	TGCGCCAGCAGCTTGGAAGGCGCAGCCACAGATACGCAGTATTTT
few	TRBV7-2	TRBJ2-7	TRBD2	16	CASSRTSGSPRGEQYF	TGTGCCAGCAGCCGAACTAGCGGGAGCCCTCGGGGGGAGCAGTACTTC
-	TRBV29-1	TRBJ2-5	-	15	CSVLLGGTDQETQYF	TGCAGCGTTCTTTTAGGAGGGACTGACCAAGAGACCCAGTACTTC
-	TRBV6-5	TRBJ1-1	TRBD1	16	CASLRDRGLLNTEAFF	TGTGCCAGCCTCCGGGACAGGGGGCTTTTAAACACTGAAGCTTTCTTT
-	TRBV7-2	TRBJ2-1	TRBD1	15	CASSASGTGNFEQFF	TGTGCCAGCAGCGCCTCCGGGACAGGGAATTTTGAGCAGTTCTTC
-	TRBV24-1	TRBJ2-6	-	17	CATSDFSADSGANVLTF	TGTGCCACCAGTGATTTTTCGGCGGATTCTGGGGCCAACGTCCTGACTTTC
few	TRBV25-1	TRBJ2-4	-	14	CASSEERLGNIQYF	TGTGCCAGCAGTGAAGAGCGTTTAGGAAACATTCAGTACTTC
-	TRBV19	TRBJ1-1	TRBD1	14	CASKATGVSTEAFF	TGTGCCAGTAAAGCCACAGGGGTCAGCACTGAAGCTTTCTTT
few	TRBV6-2/TRBV6-3	TRBJ1-4	TRBD1	13	CASSKDRREKLFF	TGTGCCAGCAGCAAGGACAGGCGAGAAAAACTGTTTTTT
-	TRBV7-6	TRBJ1-1	-	15	CASSLVDGPNTEAFF	TGTGCCAGCAGCTTAGTGGACGGACCGAACACTGAAGCTTTCTTT
-	TRBV15	TRBJ2-1	-	13	CATSRGFYNEQFF	TGTGCCACCAGCCGTGGATTTTACAATGAGCAGTTCTTC
many	TRBV6-2/TRBV6-3	TRBJ2-7	-	14	CASRIDGPSYEQYF	TGTGCCAGCAGGATTGACGGACCCTCCTACGAGCAGTACTTC
few	TRBV6-2/TRBV6-3	TRBJ2-2	-	17	CASSPARGRDHTGELFF	TGTGCCAGCAGCCCTGCTAGAGGACGGGACCACACCGGGGAGCTGTTTTTT
-	TRBV20-1	TRBJ2-1	-	12	CSAVSKSDEQFF	TGCAGTGCAGTTAGCAAATCCGATGAGCAGTTCTTC
many	TRBV7-2	TRBJ2-7	-	12	CASSLTEYEQYF	TGTGCCAGCAGCTTAACCGAATACGAGCAGTACTTC
-	TRBV7-2	TRBJ2-7	-	14	CASSFPPGGYEQYF	TGTGCCAGCAGCTTTCCTCCTGGGGGGTACGAGCAGTACTTC
many	TRBV7-2	TRBJ1-2	TRBD1	15	CASSLLAGGVYGYTF	TGTGCCAGCAGCTTATTGGCAGGGGGGGTATATGGCTACACCTTC
once	TRBV12-5	TRBJ1-5	-	13	CASGFQGRGPQHF	TGTGCTAGTGGTTTTCAGGGCCGGGGGCCCCAGCATTTT
-	TRBV4-1	TRBJ2-2	-	15	CASSQDNRATGELFF	TGCGCCAGCAGCCAAGATAACAGGGCAACCGGGGAGCTGTTTTTT
-	TRBV2	TRBJ1-2	-	13	CASSGRVSDGYTF	TGTGCCAGCAGTGGAAGGGTGTCTGATGGCTACACCTTC